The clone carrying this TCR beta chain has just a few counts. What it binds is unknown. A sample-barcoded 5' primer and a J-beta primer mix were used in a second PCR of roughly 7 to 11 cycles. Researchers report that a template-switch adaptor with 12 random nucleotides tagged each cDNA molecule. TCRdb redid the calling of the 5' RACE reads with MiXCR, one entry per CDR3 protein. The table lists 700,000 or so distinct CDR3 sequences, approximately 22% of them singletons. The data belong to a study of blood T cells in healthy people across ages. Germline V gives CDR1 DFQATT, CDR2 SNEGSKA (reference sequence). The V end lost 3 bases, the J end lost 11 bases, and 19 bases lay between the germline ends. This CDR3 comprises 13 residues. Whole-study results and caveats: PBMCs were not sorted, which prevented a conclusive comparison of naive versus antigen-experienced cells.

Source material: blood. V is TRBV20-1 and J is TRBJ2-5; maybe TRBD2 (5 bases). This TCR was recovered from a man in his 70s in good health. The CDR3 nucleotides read TGCAGTGCTAGGGAACCTCGTACCTGGGAGCAGTACTTC. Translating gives CSAREPRTWEQYF.